This TCR beta chain was recorded in a study of shared clonotypes between healthy human individuals. TCRdb keeps only in-frame clones here, not all; method: immunoSEQ multiplex PCR. The sample contains 2 million to 2.5 million clones, about 95% of which appear only once. Germline-derived CDR1 and CDR2 are SNHLY and FYNNEI. The CDR3 contains 10 residues. V was clipped by 6 bases and J by 12 bases, with 9 bases between them. Healthy and HIV-negative, the adult donors had no recent acute infections or vaccinations. All donors were Caucasian adults living in Nashville, Tennessee. The CD4+ fraction was divided into a CD45RA+ naive subset and a CD45RA-negative memory subset.

This chain connects TRBV2 to TRBJ2-1; D is unclear. The sequenced material came from naive CD4+ T cells sorted from blood. As to subset: CD45RA+ positively selected. This TCR derives from a man aged 18-30 years in good health. As DNA, the CDR3 is TGTGCCAGCAGCGCTGGTGTGCAGTTCTTC. Its protein is CASSAGVQFF.